The subject of this entry is one TCR beta chain. Its binding antigen is unknown. No base-level quality is on record; no much larger clone is a single base apart. This specimen belongs to a study of blood T cell repertoires in COVID-19 (dated by TCRdb to between 2020 and 2021). Regarding the study in general: Samples from collaborators originated in the United States, Italy and Spain and spanned both the acute and convalescent phases of COVID-19. The material from the prospective study consisted of cDNA or gDNA derived from T cells, B-cell-depleted T cells, or PBMCs. Subjects who had been exposed to COVID-19, were actively infected with it, or had recovered from it provided the deeply sampled blood TCRbeta repertoires that made up the dataset. The repertoires were released in a freely available public database meant as a resource for research on the immune response to SARS-CoV-2. The samples were drawn from the first 160 participants of the ongoing ImmuneRACE study and from 1,254 subjects provided by 6 global collaborators. A de-identified subject ID, COVID-19 status, age in years and sex were almost always included in the sample metadata. HLA class I and class II types, where available, came from metadata supplied by the sample provider rather than from assay-based typing. The research as a whole found: The quantity of clinical and demographic metadata differed by source and by participant and was supplied without curation.

Whole blood was collected in K2EDTA tubes by collaborating institutions according to the institutions' own protocols. For TCRbeta analysis, collaborators shipped samples as frozen whole blood, isolated PBMCs, or DNA extracted from either of those sample types. TCRbeta CDR3 regions were amplified from genomic DNA by means of the immunoSEQ Assay, a bias-controlled multiplex PCR. The study's processing was this. The number of nucleated cells in each sample was estimated by amplification of reference gene primers within the assay. To quantify the absolute abundance of each unique TCRbeta CDR3 rearrangement, sequence reads were collapsed and filtered. For each sample, productive Simpson clonality was calculated by taking the square root of Simpson's diversity index across productive rearrangements. TCRdb stores this immuneACCESS table with in-frame sequences only. Part of the clones is absent; in the studies checked, under half of the shortfall reflects unresolved V genes, and no reason is known for the rest. Clonal size and the V and J genes are those of that table, whereas D and trimming came from the DNA. For this sample the table gives about 99,000 clones, of which roughly 80% were detected only once. The ten largest clones add up to approximately 12% of the sample.

CDR1 is given as SNHLY and CDR2 as FYNNEI, both from the germline V gene. From the cysteine through the phenylalanine, the CDR3 covers 15 amino acids. The entry retains the CDR3 DNA only, 45 bases that are in frame from base 1. The V end loses 6 bases and the J end loses 0 bases, and a stretch of 13 bases separates them. The sequence derives from a human donor in a cohort sampled during active COVID-19. The V and J genes are TRBV2 and TRBJ2-3; matching of 6 bases hints at TRBD1 as the D gene. The sequencing input was peripheral blood. CDR3 sequence: CASRGTKYSTDTQYF. The nucleotide sequence reads TGTGCCAGCAGAGGGACAAAATATAGCACAGATACGCAGTATTTT.